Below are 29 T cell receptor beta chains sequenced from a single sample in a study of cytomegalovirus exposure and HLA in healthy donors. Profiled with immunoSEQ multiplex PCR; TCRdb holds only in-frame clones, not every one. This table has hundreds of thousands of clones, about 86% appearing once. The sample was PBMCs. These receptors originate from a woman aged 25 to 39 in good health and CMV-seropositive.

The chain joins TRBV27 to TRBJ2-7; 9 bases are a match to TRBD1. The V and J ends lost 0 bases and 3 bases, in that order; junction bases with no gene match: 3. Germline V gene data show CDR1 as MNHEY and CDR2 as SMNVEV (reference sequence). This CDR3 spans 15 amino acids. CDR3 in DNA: TGTGCCAGCAGTTTATCGGACAGGGGAGGCTACGAGCAGTACTTC. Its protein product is CASSLSDRGGYEQYF.

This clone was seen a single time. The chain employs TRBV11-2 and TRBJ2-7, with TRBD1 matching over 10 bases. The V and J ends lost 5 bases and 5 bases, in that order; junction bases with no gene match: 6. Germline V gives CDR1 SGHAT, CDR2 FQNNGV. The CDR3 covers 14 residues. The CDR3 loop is CASSRDRGTHEQYF. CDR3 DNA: TGTGCCAGCAGCCGGGACAGGGGAACCCACGAGCAGTACTTC.

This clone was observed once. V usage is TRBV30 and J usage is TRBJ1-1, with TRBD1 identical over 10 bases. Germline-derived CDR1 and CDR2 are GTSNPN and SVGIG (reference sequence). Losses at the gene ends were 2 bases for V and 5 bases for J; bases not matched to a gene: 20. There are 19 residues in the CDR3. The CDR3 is CAWSRHPQGTGAPGTEAFF. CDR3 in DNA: TGTGCCTGGAGTCGACATCCCCAAGGGACAGGGGCCCCGGGGACTGAAGCTTTCTTT.

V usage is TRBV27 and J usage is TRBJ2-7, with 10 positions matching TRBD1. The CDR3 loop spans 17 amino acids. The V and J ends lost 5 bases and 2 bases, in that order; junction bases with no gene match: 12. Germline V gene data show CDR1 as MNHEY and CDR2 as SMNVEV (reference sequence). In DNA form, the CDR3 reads TGTGCCAGCAGTCCGACCGAGGACAGGGGGTTGGCCTACGAGCAGTACTTC. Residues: CASSPTEDRGLAYEQYF.

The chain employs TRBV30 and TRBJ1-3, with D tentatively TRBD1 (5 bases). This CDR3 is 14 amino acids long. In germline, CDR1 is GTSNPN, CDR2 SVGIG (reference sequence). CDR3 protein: CASSTDPSGNTIYF. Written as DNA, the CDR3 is TGTGCTTCCTCGACAGACCCTTCTGGAAACACCATATATTTT.

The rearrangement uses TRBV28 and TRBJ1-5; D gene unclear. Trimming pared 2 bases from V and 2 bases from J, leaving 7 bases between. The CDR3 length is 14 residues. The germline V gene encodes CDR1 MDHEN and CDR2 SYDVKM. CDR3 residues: CASSLHERNQPQHF. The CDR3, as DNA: TGTGCCAGCAGTTTACATGAGCGCAATCAGCCCCAGCATTTT.

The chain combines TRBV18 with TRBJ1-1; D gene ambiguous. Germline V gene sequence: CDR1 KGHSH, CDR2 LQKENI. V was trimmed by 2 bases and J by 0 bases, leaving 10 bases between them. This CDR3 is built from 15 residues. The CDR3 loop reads CASSPAAGMNTEAFF. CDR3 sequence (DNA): TGTGCCAGCTCACCAGCAGCAGGCATGAACACTGAAGCTTTCTTT.

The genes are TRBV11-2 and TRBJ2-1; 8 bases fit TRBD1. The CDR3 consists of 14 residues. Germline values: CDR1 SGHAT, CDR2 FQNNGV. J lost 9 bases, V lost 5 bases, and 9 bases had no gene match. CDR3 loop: CASSPDRVGGEQFF. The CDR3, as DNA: TGTGCCAGCAGCCCGGACAGGGTCGGTGGTGAGCAGTTCTTC.

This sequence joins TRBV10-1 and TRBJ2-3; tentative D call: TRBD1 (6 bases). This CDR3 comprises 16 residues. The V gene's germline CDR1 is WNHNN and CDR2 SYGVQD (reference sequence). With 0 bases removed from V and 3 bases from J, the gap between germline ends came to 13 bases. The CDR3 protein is CASSESTGFDTDTQYF. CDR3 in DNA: TGCGCCAGCAGTGAGTCCACAGGGTTCGATACAGATACGCAGTATTTT.

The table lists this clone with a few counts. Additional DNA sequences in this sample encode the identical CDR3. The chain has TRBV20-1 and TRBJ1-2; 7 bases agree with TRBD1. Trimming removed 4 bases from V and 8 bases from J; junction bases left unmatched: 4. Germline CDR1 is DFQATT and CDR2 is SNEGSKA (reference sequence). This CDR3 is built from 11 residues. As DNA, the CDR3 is TGCAGTGCTACGGACAGGAGGGGCTACACCTTC. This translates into CSATDRRGYTF.

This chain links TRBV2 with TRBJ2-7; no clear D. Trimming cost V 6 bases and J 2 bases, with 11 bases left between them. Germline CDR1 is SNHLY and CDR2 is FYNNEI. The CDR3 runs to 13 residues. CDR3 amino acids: CASSNLAAYEQYF. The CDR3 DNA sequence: TGTGCCAGCAGCAATCTGGCAGCCTACGAGCAGTACTTC.

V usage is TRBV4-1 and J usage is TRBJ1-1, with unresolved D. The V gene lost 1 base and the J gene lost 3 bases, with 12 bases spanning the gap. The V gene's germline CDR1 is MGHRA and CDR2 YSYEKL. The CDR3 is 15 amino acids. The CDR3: CASSQVDTVHTEAFF. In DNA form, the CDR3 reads TGCGCCAGCAGCCAAGTAGATACAGTTCACACTGAAGCTTTCTTT.

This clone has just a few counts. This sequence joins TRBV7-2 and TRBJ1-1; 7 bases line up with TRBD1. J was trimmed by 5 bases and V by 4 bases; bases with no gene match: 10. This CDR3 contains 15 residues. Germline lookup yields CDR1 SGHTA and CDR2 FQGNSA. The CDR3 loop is CASSYQGGDGTEAFF. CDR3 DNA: TGTGCCAGCAGCTACCAGGGGGGAGATGGAACTGAAGCTTTCTTT.

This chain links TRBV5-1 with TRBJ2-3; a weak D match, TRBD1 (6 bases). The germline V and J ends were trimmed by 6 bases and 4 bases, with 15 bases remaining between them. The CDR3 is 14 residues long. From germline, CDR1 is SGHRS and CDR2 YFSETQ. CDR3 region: CASNRGITADTQYF. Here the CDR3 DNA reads TGCGCCAGCAATAGGGGGATAACCGCAGATACGCAGTATTTT.

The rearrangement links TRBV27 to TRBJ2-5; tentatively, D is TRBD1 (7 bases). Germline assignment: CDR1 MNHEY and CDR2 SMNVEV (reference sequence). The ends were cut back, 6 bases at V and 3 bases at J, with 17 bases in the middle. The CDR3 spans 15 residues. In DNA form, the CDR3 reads TGTGCCAGCAGGGGAGACAGGGAGGAGAAAGAGACCCAGTACTTC. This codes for CASRGDREEKETQYF.

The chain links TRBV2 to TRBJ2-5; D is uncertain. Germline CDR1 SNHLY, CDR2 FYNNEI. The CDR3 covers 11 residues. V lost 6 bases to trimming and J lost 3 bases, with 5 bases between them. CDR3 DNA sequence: TGTGCCAGCAGACTCAAAGAGACCCAGTACTTC. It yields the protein CASRLKETQYF.

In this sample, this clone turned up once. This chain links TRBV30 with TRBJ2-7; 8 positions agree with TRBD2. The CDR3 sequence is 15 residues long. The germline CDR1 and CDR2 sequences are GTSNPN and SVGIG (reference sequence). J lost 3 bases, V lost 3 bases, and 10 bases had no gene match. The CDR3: CAWSAPGLAGYEQYF. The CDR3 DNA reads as TGTGCCTGGAGCGCGCCTGGCCTAGCGGGCTACGAGCAGTACTTC.

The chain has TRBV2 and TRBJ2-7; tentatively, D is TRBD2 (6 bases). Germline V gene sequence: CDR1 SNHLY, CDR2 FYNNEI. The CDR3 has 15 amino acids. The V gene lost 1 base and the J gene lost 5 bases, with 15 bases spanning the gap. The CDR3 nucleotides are TGTGCCAGCAGTGAAGAACCTAGCGCCAACGACGAGCAGTACTTC. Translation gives CASSEEPSANDEQYF.

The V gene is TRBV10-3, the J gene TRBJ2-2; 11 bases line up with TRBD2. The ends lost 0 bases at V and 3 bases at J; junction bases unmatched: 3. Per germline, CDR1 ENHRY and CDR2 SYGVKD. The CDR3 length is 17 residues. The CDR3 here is CAISESLSGRDTGELFF. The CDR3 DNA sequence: TGTGCCATCAGTGAGTCGCTTAGCGGGAGGGACACCGGGGAGCTGTTTTTT.

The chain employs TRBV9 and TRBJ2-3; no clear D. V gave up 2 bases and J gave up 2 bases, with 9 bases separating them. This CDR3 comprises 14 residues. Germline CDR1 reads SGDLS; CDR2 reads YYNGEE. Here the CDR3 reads CASSVAGSTDTQYF. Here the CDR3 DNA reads TGTGCCAGCAGCGTCGCCGGGTCCACAGATACGCAGTATTTT.

CDR3 in amino acids: CASSLRGMGSYEQYF. The CDR3 nucleotides are TGTGCCAGCAGTTTAAGGGGCATGGGGTCCTACGAGCAGTACTTC. The J gene is TRBJ2-7, the V gene TRBV27; D perhaps matches TRBD1 (5 bases). The germline CDR1 and CDR2 sequences are MNHEY and SMNVEV (reference sequence). Trimming removed 2 bases from V and 1 base from J, with 12 bases in between. The CDR3 covers 15 residues.

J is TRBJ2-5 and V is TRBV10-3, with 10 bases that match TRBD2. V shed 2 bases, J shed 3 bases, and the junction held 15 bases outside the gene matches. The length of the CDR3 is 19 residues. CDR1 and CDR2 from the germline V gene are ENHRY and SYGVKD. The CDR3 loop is CAISEVSGRTESPKETQYF. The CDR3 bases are TGTGCCATCAGTGAGGTTAGCGGGAGGACCGAAAGCCCCAAAGAGACCCAGTACTTC.

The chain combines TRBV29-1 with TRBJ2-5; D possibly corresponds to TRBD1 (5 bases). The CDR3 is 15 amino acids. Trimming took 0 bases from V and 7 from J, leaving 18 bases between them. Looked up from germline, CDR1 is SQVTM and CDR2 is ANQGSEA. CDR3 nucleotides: TGCAGCGTTGAAGAATGGGTCAGGGTAGATGCGACCCAGTACTTC. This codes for CSVEEWVRVDATQYF. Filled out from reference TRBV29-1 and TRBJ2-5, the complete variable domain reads SAVISQKPSRDICQRGTSLTIQCQVDSQVTMMFWYRQQPGQSLTLIATANQGSEATYESGFVIDKFPISRPNLTFSTLTVSNMSPEDSSIYLCSVEEWVRVDATQYFGPGTRLLVL.

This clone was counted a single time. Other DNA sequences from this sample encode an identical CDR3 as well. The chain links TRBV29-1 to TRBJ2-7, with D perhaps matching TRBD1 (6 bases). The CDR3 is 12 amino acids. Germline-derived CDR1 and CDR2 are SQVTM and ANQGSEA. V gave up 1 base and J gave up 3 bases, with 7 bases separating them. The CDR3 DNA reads TGCAGCGTTGAAGGCAGGGGCTACGAGCAGTACTTC. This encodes CSVEGRGYEQYF.

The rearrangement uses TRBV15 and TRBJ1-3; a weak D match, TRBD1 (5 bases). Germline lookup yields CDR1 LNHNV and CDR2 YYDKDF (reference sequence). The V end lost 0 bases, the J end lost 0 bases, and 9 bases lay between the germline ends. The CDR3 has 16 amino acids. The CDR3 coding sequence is TGTGCCACCAGCAGAGATGGGGCAGCCTCTGGAAACACCATATATTTT. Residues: CATSRDGAASGNTIYF.

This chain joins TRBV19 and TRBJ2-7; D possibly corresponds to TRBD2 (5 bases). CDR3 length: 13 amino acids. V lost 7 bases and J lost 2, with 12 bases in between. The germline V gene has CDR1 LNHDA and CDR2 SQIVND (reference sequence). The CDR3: CASTPTGTYEQYF. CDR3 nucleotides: TGTGCCAGTACCCCCACCGGGACCTACGAGCAGTACTTC.

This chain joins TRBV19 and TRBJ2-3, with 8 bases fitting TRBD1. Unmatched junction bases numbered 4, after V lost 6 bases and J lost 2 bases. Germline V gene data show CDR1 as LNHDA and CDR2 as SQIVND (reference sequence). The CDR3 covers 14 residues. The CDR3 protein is CASRKGQDTDTQYF. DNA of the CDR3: TGTGCCAGTAGAAAGGGACAGGACACAGATACGCAGTATTTT. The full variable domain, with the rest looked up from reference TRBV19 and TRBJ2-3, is DGGITQSPKYLFRKEGQNVTLSCEQNLNHDAMYWYRQDPGQGLRLIYYSQIVNDFQKGDIAEGYSVSREKKESFPLTVTSAQKNPTAFYLCASRKGQDTDTQYFGPGTRLTVL.

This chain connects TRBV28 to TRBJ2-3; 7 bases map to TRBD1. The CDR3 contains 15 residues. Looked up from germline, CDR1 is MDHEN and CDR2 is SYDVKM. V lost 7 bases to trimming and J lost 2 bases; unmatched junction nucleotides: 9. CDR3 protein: CASTHYGTDTDTQYF. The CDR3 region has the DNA TGTGCCAGCACCCATTACGGGACAGACACAGATACGCAGTATTTT.

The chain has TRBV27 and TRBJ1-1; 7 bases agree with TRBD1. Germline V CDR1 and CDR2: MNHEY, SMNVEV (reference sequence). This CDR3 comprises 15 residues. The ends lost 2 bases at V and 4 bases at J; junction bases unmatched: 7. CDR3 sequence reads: CASSLGGGALTEAFF. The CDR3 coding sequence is TGTGCCAGCAGTTTAGGAGGGGGCGCACTCACTGAAGCTTTCTTT.